Presented here are 28 T cell receptor beta chains from one specimen sequenced in a study of T-cell memory formation after mild COVID-19. A single record per CDR3 protein comes from TCRdb applying MiXCR to the 5' RACE reads. Of 280,000 or so distinct CDR3 sequences listed, over 15% were seen once; the top ten hold 20% to 25%. Material for sequencing was PBMCs or a T cell subset sorted from them (not recorded which). The receptors here all came from a man aged 18 to 29 who had mild COVID-19 (a few samples of this study predate the infection). Cell type and time point are not known.

J is TRBJ1-6 and V is TRBV5-1; 7 bases map to TRBD1. With 4 bases clipped from V and 1 base from J, the junction kept 11 bases outside the gene matches. Germline V lookup: CDR1 SGHRS, CDR2 YFSETQ. The CDR3 is 18 amino acids. In nucleotides, the CDR3 is TGCGCCAGCAGCCCCCTTGGGCAGGGGGGATCCTATAATTCACCCCTCCACTTT. It translates to CASSPLGQGGSYNSPLHF.

This clonotype was found a few times. The V call is TRBV3-1, the J call TRBJ2-2; D remains unclear. The V end was cut by 0 bases, the J end by 6 bases, with 11 bases between. Per the germline V gene, CDR1 is LGHDT and CDR2 is YNNKEL (reference sequence). The CDR3 has 15 amino acids. Here the CDR3 DNA reads TGTGCCAGCAGCCAAGATTGGGGAATCCCCGGGGAGCTGTTTTTT. This translates into CASSQDWGIPGELFF.

The gene calls are TRBV9 and TRBJ2-5; a weak D match, TRBD1 (5 bases). Trimming took off 0 bases at V and 3 bases at J, with 12 bases between the two ends. Germline values: CDR1 SGDLS, CDR2 YYNGEE. The CDR3 loop spans 15 amino acids. The CDR3 here is CASSVAPGPKETQYF. Written as DNA, the CDR3 is TGTGCCAGCAGCGTAGCTCCAGGGCCCAAAGAGACCCAGTACTTC.

The chain links TRBV20-1 to TRBJ2-5; D uncertain. The CDR3 has 13 residues. V lost 6 bases, J lost 0 bases, and 11 bases lay in between. The germline V gene has CDR1 DFQATT and CDR2 SNEGSKA (reference sequence). In DNA, the CDR3 is TGCAGTGCCGAGCCTCGGAACCAAGAGACCCAGTACTTC. Amino acid sequence: CSAEPRNQETQYF.

This chain joins TRBV28 and TRBJ2-7; the D gene is possibly TRBD1 (6 bases). The V gene's germline CDR1 is MDHEN and CDR2 SYDVKM. CDR3 length: 14 residues. The ends were cut back, 4 bases at V and 2 bases at J, with 12 bases in the middle. The CDR3 loop is CASSSGAPPYEQYV. CDR3 DNA sequence: TGTGCCAGCAGTTCAGGGGCCCCGCCCTACGAGCAGTACGTC.

This clonotype was detected ten times or more. This chain joins TRBV20-1 and TRBJ2-1; D assignment may be TRBD1 or TRBD2 (5 bases each). From germline, CDR1 is DFQATT and CDR2 SNEGSKA (reference sequence). The V gene lost 5 bases and the J gene lost 0 bases, with 14 bases spanning the gap. CDR3 size: 15 residues. CDR3 sequence reads: CSAYPPGRSYNEQFF. In nucleotides, the CDR3 is TGCAGTGCTTATCCTCCGGGACGCTCCTACAATGAGCAGTTCTTC.

V and J are TRBV4-3 and TRBJ2-3, with TRBD1 matching 7 bases. The trim removed 1 base at V and 2 bases at J, leaving 6 bases unmatched. The CDR3 spans 16 residues. Germline V gene sequence: CDR1 LGHNA, CDR2 YSLEER. CDR3 protein: CASSQARDRPTDTQYF. CDR3 bases: TGCGCCAGCAGCCAAGCTCGGGACAGACCCACAGATACGCAGTATTTT.

V and J are TRBV7-2 and TRBJ2-5; either TRBD1 or TRBD2 may supply D (6 bases each). Germline lookup yields CDR1 SGHTA and CDR2 FQGNSA. This CDR3 has 17 amino acids. Trimming removed 5 bases from V and 3 bases from J, with 22 bases in between. The CDR3 DNA sequence: TGTGCCAGCAGCCCACCGGGGGCGGGGCGAGGGAAAGAGACCCAGTACTTC. Translation: CASSPPGAGRGKETQYF.

As regards this clonotype: One end of the junction does not line up with germline, which may come from a read error. The rearrangement uses TRBV20-1 and TRBJ1-2; tentative D call: TRBD1 (5 bases). The germline V gene encodes CDR1 DFQATT and CDR2 SNEGSKA (reference sequence). The CDR3 is 12 amino acids. The CDR3 coding sequence is TGCAGTGCGGGACTGAATAACGATGGCTACACCTTC. Its protein product is CSAGLNNDGYTF.

This chain joins TRBV9 and TRBJ2-1, with TRBD2 matching 8 bases. The germline CDR1 and CDR2 sequences are SGDLS and YYNGEE. The J segment lost 4 bases and the V segment lost 3 bases, leaving 9 bases of the junction unmatched. This CDR3 is built from 16 residues. In DNA form, the CDR3 reads TGTGCCAGCAGCGGACTAGCGAGTGGGGGATACAATGAGCAGTTCTTC. It codes for CASSGLASGGYNEQFF.

CDR3 sequence (DNA): TGTGCCAGCAGCGCCCGATCCTTGACAGGGAACTATGGCTACACCTTC. Translating it yields CASSARSLTGNYGYTF. This sequence joins TRBV11-2 and TRBJ1-2; 7 bases line up with TRBD1. The CDR3 is 16 amino acids. V shed 5 bases, J shed 2 bases, and the junction held 11 bases outside the gene matches. CDR1 is SGHAT and CDR2 is FQNNGV in the germline V gene.

The chain has TRBV12-3 or TRBV12-4 and TRBJ1-1; D is uncertain. With 2 bases removed from V and 8 bases from J, the gap between germline ends came to 12 bases. This CDR3 contains 13 residues. The CDR3 region has the DNA TGTGCCAGCAGTTTAAGCCACCTCCTAGAAGCTTTCTTT. It codes for CASSLSHLLEAFF.

This clonotype was observed a few times. V and J are TRBV7-2 and TRBJ1-4; D possibly corresponds to TRBD1 (6 bases). Germline CDR1 is SGHTA and CDR2 is FQGNSA. The CDR3 consists of 13 residues. V dropped 4 bases and J dropped 8 bases, with 11 bases sitting between them. The CDR3 region has the DNA TGTGCCAGCAGCTACAGGGATAGAGAAAAACTGTTTTTT. Encoded protein: CASSYRDREKLFF.

This clonotype was detected only a few times. The chain recombines TRBV7-2 with TRBJ2-7; no reliable D call. Germline CDR1 and CDR2: SGHTA and FQGNSA. The CDR3 spans 14 residues. V lost 2 bases and J lost 1, with 9 bases in between. The CDR3 bases are TGTGCCAGCAGCTTATCTGGTTTATCCTACGAGCAGTACTTC. Amino acids: CASSLSGLSYEQYF.

Worth noting for this clonotype: This may stem from a read error, because a much larger clone lies one nucleotide away. This rearrangement joins TRBV9 to TRBJ2-2; 7 bases are shared with TRBD2. The CDR3 is 15 amino acids. Germline V gene data show CDR1 as SGDLS and CDR2 as YYNGEE. The CDR3 DNA follows: TGTTCCAGCAGCCTGCGGGGGATTAACACCGGGGAGCTGTTTTTT. As protein: CSSSLRGINTGELFF.

This clonotype came up a few times. The V gene is TRBV5-1, the J gene TRBJ2-5; 9 positions match TRBD2. This CDR3 contains 13 residues. J lost 4 bases, V lost 5 bases, and 3 bases had no gene match. Looked up from germline, CDR1 is SGHRS and CDR2 is YFSETQ. The CDR3: CASSYSGGETQYF. The CDR3, as DNA: TGCGCCAGCAGTTATAGCGGGGGAGAGACCCAGTACTTC.

The genes are TRBV9 and TRBJ2-7; D not certain. Germline CDR1 SGDLS, CDR2 YYNGEE. V dropped 0 bases and J dropped 5 bases, with 12 bases sitting between them. The CDR3 is 14 residues long. The CDR3 loop reads CASSVDMGTHEQYF. The DNA for the CDR3 is TGTGCCAGCAGCGTAGATATGGGAACCCACGAGCAGTACTTC.

This CDR3 is CASSQDYRDYEQYF. The CDR3 DNA is TGCGCCAGCAGCCAAGACTACAGGGACTACGAGCAGTACTTC. The genes are TRBV4-3 and TRBJ2-7, with D possibly TRBD1 on 6 matching bases. The CDR3 is 14 amino acids. Trimming took 0 bases from V and 3 from J, leaving 9 bases between them. The V gene's germline CDR1 is LGHNA and CDR2 YSLEER.

This chain joins TRBV5-1 and TRBJ2-3; D is uncertain. Germline CDR1 is SGHRS and CDR2 is YFSETQ. The ends were cut back, 0 bases at V and 7 bases at J, with 9 bases in the middle. CDR3 length: 13 residues. CDR3 DNA sequence: TGCGCCAGCAGCTTGGGGACCGGTAATACGCAGTATTTT. Residues: CASSLGTGNTQYF.

The chain couples TRBV5-6 to TRBJ1-1; D might be TRBD1 (6 bases). Germline CDR1 is SGHDT and CDR2 is YYEEEE. The CDR3 runs 15 residues. V shed 2 bases and J shed 3 bases, with 14 bases lying between them. CDR3 coding DNA: TGTGCCAGCAGCTTTCGACAGGTGGGACACACTGAAGCTTTCTTT. Translated, it gives CASSFRQVGHTEAFF. The full variable domain, in which reference TRBV5-6 and TRBJ1-1 provide the parts outside the CDR3, is DAGVTQSPTHLIKTRGQQVTLRCSPKSGHDTVSWYQQALGQGPQFIFQYYEEEERQRGNFPDRFSGHQFPNYSSELNVNALLLGDSALYLCASSFRQVGHTEAFFGQGTRLTVV.

This clonotype was observed many times. The V call is TRBV7-2, the J call TRBJ2-3; 7 bases line up with TRBD1. CDR3 length: 15 amino acids. V lost 6 bases, J lost 2 bases, and 8 bases stayed unmatched. Per germline, CDR1 SGHTA and CDR2 FQGNSA. DNA of the CDR3: TGTGCCAGCAGTCCTGCTAGGGGGCCCACAGATACGCAGTATTTT. Translated, it gives CASSPARGPTDTQYF.

A few counts support this clonotype. The rearrangement uses TRBV27 and TRBJ2-7; a weak D match, TRBD1 (6 bases). V was pared by 3 bases and J by 3 bases, with 9 bases between. The CDR3 spans 13 residues. Germline V CDR1 and CDR2: MNHEY, SMNVEV (reference sequence). CDR3 nucleotide sequence: TGTGCCAGCAGTTTCACCAGGGGCTACGAGCAGTACTTC. This encodes CASSFTRGYEQYF.

The rearrangement uses TRBV6-6 and TRBJ1-4; 9 nucleotides line up with TRBD1. V was pared by 6 bases and J by 7 bases, with 9 bases of the junction left unmatched. Germline CDR1 MNHNY, CDR2 SVGAGI (reference sequence). This CDR3 has 15 amino acids. The CDR3 nucleotides are TGTGCCAGCAGGCAAAACAGGGGGCCTAGTGAAAAACTGTTTTTT. Translating gives CASRQNRGPSEKLFF.

This chain joins TRBV30 and TRBJ2-3, with 10 bases lining up with TRBD2. With V trimmed by 2 bases and J by 1 base, 9 bases remained unmatched. Germline V CDR1 and CDR2: GTSNPN, SVGIG (reference sequence). The length of the CDR3 is 17 residues. The CDR3, as DNA: TGTGCCTGGAGTAGGTCTAGCGGGGGATATTGCACAGATACGCAGTATTTT. This gives the protein CAWSRSSGGYCTDTQYF.

V gene TRBV7-6 combines with J gene TRBJ2-7, with 7 nucleotides matching TRBD1. This CDR3 is 15 amino acids long. J gave up 1 base and V 5 bases, and 8 bases lay outside the gene matches. CDR1 and CDR2 (germline): SGHVS, FNYEAQ. The DNA for the CDR3 is TGTGCCAGCAGCCCAAGGGGGCCAGCTTCCTACGAGCAGTACTTC. Residues: CASSPRGPASYEQYF.

This clonotype was detected a few times. The chain links TRBV20-1 to TRBJ1-2; D ambiguous. Per the germline V gene, CDR1 is DFQATT and CDR2 is SNEGSKA (reference sequence). Trimming removed 1 base at V and 1 base at J, with 10 bases between. The CDR3 is 14 amino acids. This chain's CDR3 is CSARVPTRNYGYTF. The DNA for the CDR3 is TGCAGTGCTAGAGTACCGACCCGTAACTATGGCTACACCTTC.

This clonotype has more than one count but fewer than ten. CDR3 nucleotide sequence: TGCAGTGCGAAGAGATGGGCAGCGGGGGGGCCAGGAGATACGCAGTATTTT. This translates into CSAKRWAAGGPGDTQYF. This chain connects TRBV20-1 to TRBJ2-3, with TRBD2 identical over 10 bases. The germline V gene encodes CDR1 DFQATT and CDR2 SNEGSKA (reference sequence). The CDR3 totals 17 residues. Trimming removed 6 bases from V and 5 bases from J; junction bases left unmatched: 17.

This clonotype was observed a few times. The chain uses TRBV3-1 and TRBJ2-1; D gene unclear. CDR1 and CDR2 (germline): LGHDT, YNNKEL (reference sequence). CDR3 length: 13 amino acids. Deletions cut 2 bases from V and 11 bases from J, with 13 bases between. CDR3 amino acids: CASSQSSVIQQFF. The CDR3 coding sequence is TGTGCCAGCAGCCAATCCTCGGTTATACAGCAGTTCTTC.